These 20 T cell receptor beta chains were all obtained from the same sample, sequenced in a study of T cells of healthy individuals. TCRdb re-called the 5' RACE reads through MiXCR, storing one row per CDR3 protein. The data contain around 63,000 distinct CDR3 sequences, around 16% of them singletons. These receptors all stem from a human donor in good health.

This clonotype showed up just a few times. The chain is built from TRBV10-3 and TRBJ2-5; D ambiguous. CDR1 and CDR2 from the germline V gene are ENHRY and SYGVKD. The CDR3 totals 12 residues. Deletions cut 10 bases from V and 0 bases from J, with 9 bases between. The DNA of the CDR3 is TGTGCCAACTCGCCGGACCAAGAGACCCAGTACTTC. Its protein product is CANSPDQETQYF.

This clonotype was seen a handful of times. The chain employs TRBV3-1 and TRBJ2-7; 7 positions agree with TRBD2. The CDR3 length is 14 residues. V gave up 4 bases and J gave up 4 bases; unmatched junction bases: 7. In germline, CDR1 is LGHDT, CDR2 YNNKEL (reference sequence). Here the CDR3 reads CASSLRDGRYEQYF. DNA for the CDR3: TGTGCCAGCAGCCTCCGGGACGGGAGGTACGAGCAGTACTTC.

This clonotype occurred a few times. This chain connects TRBV6-6 to TRBJ2-7, with 9 bases lining up with TRBD1. J was trimmed by 0 bases and V by 5 bases; bases with no gene match: 8. CDR1 MNHNY and CDR2 SVGAGI come from the germline V gene (reference sequence). The CDR3 sequence is 16 residues long. Here the CDR3 reads CASSITGTGPSYEQYF. The CDR3 DNA reads as TGTGCCAGCAGTATCACCGGGACAGGGCCCTCCTACGAGCAGTACTTC.

This chain connects TRBV13 to TRBJ2-7, with D perhaps assigned TRBD1 or TRBD2 (5 bases each). The germline CDR1 and CDR2 sequences are PRHDT and FYEKMQ (reference sequence). The CDR3 has 14 residues. Trimming removed 7 bases at V and 2 bases at J, with 15 bases between. CDR3 in amino acids: CASNPWDGPYEQYF. In DNA, the CDR3 is TGTGCCAGCAACCCTTGGGACGGACCCTACGAGCAGTACTTC.

Ten or more counts support this clonotype. The genes are TRBV5-6 and TRBJ2-7, with D maybe TRBD2 (6 bases). This CDR3 comprises 11 residues. The germline V gene has CDR1 SGHDT and CDR2 YYEEEE. Trimming stripped 4 bases from V and 7 bases from J, with 9 bases between. CDR3 amino acids: CASSGGGEQYF. The CDR3 bases are TGTGCCAGCAGCGGGGGAGGTGAGCAGTACTTC.

On this clonotype: A much larger clone sits a single nucleotide away, making a read error possible. V and J are TRBV5-5 and TRBJ1-5, with no clear D. This CDR3 has 15 residues. The germline CDR1 and CDR2 sequences are SGHKS and YYEKEE (reference sequence). The CDR3 nucleotides are TGTGCCAGCAGTTCCACCGGTTATAGCAATCAGCCCCAGAATTTT. Its translation: CASSSTGYSNQPQNF.

Ten or more counts support this clonotype. The chain joins TRBV11-1 to TRBJ2-1; TRBD2 aligns across 15 bases. CDR3 length equals 20 residues. Looked up from germline, CDR1 is SGHAT and CDR2 is FQDESV (reference sequence). The V gene end was trimmed by 7 bases and the J gene end by 6 bases; junction bases not matched to a gene: 19. CDR3 residues: CASNDRTSGGAVNGVNEQFF. In DNA form, the CDR3 reads TGTGCCAGCAACGATCGGACTAGCGGGGGGGCTGTCAATGGCGTCAATGAGCAGTTCTTC.

This clonotype came up many times. The rearrangement joins TRBV20-1 to TRBJ2-2; D could derive from TRBD1 or TRBD2 (5 bases each). Germline loops: CDR1 DFQATT, CDR2 SNEGSKA (reference sequence). Between the trimmed V and J ends, which lost 3 bases and 2 bases, there was a span of 10 bases. The CDR3 totals 14 residues. CDR3 DNA sequence: TGCAGTGCTAGCTTGGGGACCAACACCGGGGAGCTGTTTTTT. Its translation is CSASLGTNTGELFF.

This clonotype was counted ten times or more. The CDR3 sequence is CASSLGQGGTGELFF. The CDR3 DNA sequence: TGTGCCAGCAGTTTGGGACAGGGTGGGACCGGGGAGCTGTTTTTT. The chain combines TRBV12-3 or TRBV12-4 with TRBJ2-2, with 9 positions matching TRBD1. This CDR3 is 15 amino acids long. The ends lost 3 bases at V and 5 bases at J; junction bases unmatched: 4.

This chain links TRBV28 with TRBJ2-3; D possibly matches TRBD1 or TRBD2 (5 bases each). The CDR3 is 15 residues long. The germline V gene encodes CDR1 MDHEN and CDR2 SYDVKM. The V gene lost 3 bases and the J gene lost 1 base, with 11 bases spanning the gap. CDR3 nucleotide sequence: TGTGCCAGCAGTTTCTTGGTGGGGGGCACAGATACGCAGTATTTT. Translating gives CASSFLVGGTDTQYF.

The rearrangement joins TRBV6-5 to TRBJ2-7; 8 bases map to TRBD2. This CDR3 has 13 residues. The V gene end was trimmed by 7 bases and the J gene end by 6 bases; junction bases not matched to a gene: 8. Germline-derived CDR1 and CDR2 are MNHEY and SVGAGI. CDR3 sequence reads: CASNPRGGGEQYF. CDR3 nucleotides: TGTGCCAGCAACCCCCGGGGGGGGGGCGAGCAGTACTTC.

Worth noting for this clonotype: A much bigger clone sits one base away, suggesting this may be a read error. The chain recombines TRBV29-1 with TRBJ2-5; 8 positions match TRBD1. CDR1 is SQVTM and CDR2 is ANQGSEA in the germline V gene. The CDR3 contains 14 residues. Written as DNA, the CDR3 is TGCACCTCAACACAGGGGGGAATGGGCGAGACCCAGTACTTC. Translated, it gives CTSTQGGMGETQYF. Filled out from reference TRBV29-1 and TRBJ2-5, the complete variable domain reads SAVISQKPSRDICQRGTSLTIQCQVDSQVTMMFWYRQQPGQSLTLIATANQGSEATYESGFVIDKFPISRPNLTFSTLTVSNMSPEDSSIYLCTSTQGGMGETQYFGPGTRLLVL.

This clonotype showed up many times. The V call is TRBV24-1, the J call TRBJ2-5; 13 bases align to TRBD2. CDR1 and CDR2 (germline): KGHDR, SFDVKD. The CDR3 length is 16 residues. The J segment lost 2 bases and the V segment lost 9 bases, leaving 8 bases of the junction unmatched. CDR3 sequence reads: CATAGTSGEKQETQYF. The CDR3 DNA sequence: TGTGCCACCGCCGGGACTAGCGGGGAGAAACAAGAGACCCAGTACTTC.

At least ten counts were recorded for this clonotype. The rearrangement links TRBV4-1 to TRBJ2-5; perhaps TRBD1 as D (5 bases). Germline loops: CDR1 MGHRA, CDR2 YSYEKL. Trimming left V 0 bases short and J 1 base short, with 9 bases between. CDR3 length equals 15 residues. In DNA, the CDR3 is TGCGCCAGCAGCCAAGAATCCACAGGCCAAGAGACCCAGTACTTC. It encodes CASSQESTGQETQYF.

V and J are TRBV14 and TRBJ2-1; the D call may be TRBD1 or TRBD2 (5 bases each). CDR3 size: 13 residues. Trimming removed 5 bases from V and 8 bases from J, with 13 bases in between. Germline CDR1 and CDR2: SGHDN and FVKESK. The chain's CDR3 is CASSWDHRDEQFF. CDR3 nucleotide sequence: TGTGCCAGCAGCTGGGACCATAGGGATGAGCAGTTCTTC. The complete variable domain, with remaining parts taken from reference TRBV14 and TRBJ2-1, reads EAGVTQFPSHSVIEKGQTVTLRCDPISGHDNLYWYRRVMGKEIKFLLHFVKESKQDESGMPNNRFLAERTGGTYSTLKVQPAELEDSGVYFCASSWDHRDEQFFGPGTRLTVL.

This clonotype has a count of ten or more. The V and J genes are TRBV20-1 and TRBJ1-2; TRBD1 aligns across 7 bases. In germline, CDR1 is DFQATT, CDR2 SNEGSKA (reference sequence). The junction had 4 bases not matched to a gene; V was cut back by 2 bases and J by 10 bases. The CDR3 has 11 residues. For the CDR3, the DNA is TGCAGTGCTAGATGGGACAGCGCCTACACCTTC. Translating it yields CSARWDSAYTF.

The chain is built from TRBV27 and TRBJ1-6; no clear D. The V and J ends lost 5 bases and 2 bases respectively, with 13 bases between them. This CDR3 is 16 amino acids long. CDR1 MNHEY and CDR2 SMNVEV come from the germline V gene (reference sequence). CDR3 DNA sequence: TGTGCCAGCAGTCCTAGTACTTGGGCCTATAATTCACCCCTCCACTTT. This sequence encodes CASSPSTWAYNSPLHF.

There are a few counts of this clonotype. The chain combines TRBV4-1 with TRBJ1-2; D remains ambiguous. The germline V and J ends were trimmed by 0 bases and 7 bases, with 15 bases remaining between them. The CDR3 totals 15 residues. Germline V CDR1 and CDR2: MGHRA, YSYEKL. As DNA, the CDR3 is TGCGCCAGCAGCCAAGAACGCACAGTCCACCTTGGCTACACCTTC. Residues: CASSQERTVHLGYTF.

There are a few counts of this clonotype. The rearrangement joins TRBV11-1 to TRBJ2-1; D could derive from TRBD1 or TRBD2 (5 bases each). V gave up 4 bases and J gave up 5 bases, with 9 bases separating them. The length of the CDR3 is 13 residues. CDR1 SGHAT and CDR2 FQDESV come from the germline V gene (reference sequence). CDR3 amino acids: CASSSGPDNEQFF. In nucleotides, the CDR3 is TGTGCCAGCAGCTCGGGGCCTGACAATGAGCAGTTCTTC.

This clonotype occurred many times. This sequence joins TRBV20-1 and TRBJ1-6; TRBD1 agrees at 9 bases. This CDR3 has 13 residues. Per the germline V gene, CDR1 is DFQATT and CDR2 is SNEGSKA (reference sequence). The ends lost 5 bases at V and 10 bases at J; junction bases unmatched: 6. The CDR3 loop is CSAGTGSGSPLHF. The CDR3 DNA reads as TGCAGTGCTGGGACAGGGTCGGGATCACCCCTCCACTTT.